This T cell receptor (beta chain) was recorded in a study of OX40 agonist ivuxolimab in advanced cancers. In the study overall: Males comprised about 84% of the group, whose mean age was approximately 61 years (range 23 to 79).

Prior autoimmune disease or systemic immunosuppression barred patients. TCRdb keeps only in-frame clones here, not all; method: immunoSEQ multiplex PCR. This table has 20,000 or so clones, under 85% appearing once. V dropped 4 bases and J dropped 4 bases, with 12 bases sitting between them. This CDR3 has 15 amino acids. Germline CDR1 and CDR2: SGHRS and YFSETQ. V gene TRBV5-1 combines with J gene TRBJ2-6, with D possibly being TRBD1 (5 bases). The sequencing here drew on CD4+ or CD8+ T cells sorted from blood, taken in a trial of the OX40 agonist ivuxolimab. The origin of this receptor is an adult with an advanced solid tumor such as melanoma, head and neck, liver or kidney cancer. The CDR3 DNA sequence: TGCGCCAGCAGCCCCGGACATTTAGGGGCCAACGTCCTGACTTTC. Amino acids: CASSPGHLGANVLTF.